The T cell receptor beta chain described here comes from a study of CD8+ T cells in alopecia areata. As the sequencing template, cDNA was produced by extracting RNA and reverse transcribing it. The assay was immunoSEQ multiplex PCR, and TCRdb's table has in-frame clones only and misses some. This table holds 200,000 or so clones, 58% found once. Specified treatment: oral pan-JAK inhibitor, 5-10 mg twice daily. This receptor was obtained from a human donor with alopecia areata. The specimen comprised CD4+ T cells sorted from blood, sampled at week 24, from a patient treated with tofacitinib.

The CDR3 region has the DNA TGTGCCAGCTCACCACCGTCAGGGGCCTACGAGCAGTACTTC. As protein: CASSPPSGAYEQYF. The chain joins TRBV18 to TRBJ2-7, with a weak D call TRBD1 (6 bases). Germline V gives CDR1 KGHSH, CDR2 LQKENI. This CDR3 is 14 amino acids long. The germline V and J ends were trimmed by 0 bases and 2 bases, with 8 bases remaining between them.